The clone carrying this TCR beta chain was counted a few times. Antigen: not known. This sample is part of a study of siplizumab effects on memory and regulatory T cells. Produced via immunoSEQ multiplex PCR; TCRdb's table is partial and in-frame only. The table shows around 18,000 clones, with 46% occurring only once. For around 6 days at 37°C, the mixed lymphocyte reaction cells were kept in coculture. Trimming cost V 3 bases and J 3 bases, with 17 bases left between them. Germline values: CDR1 WSHSY, CDR2 SAAADI. The CDR3 is 16 amino acids. The V and J genes are TRBV10-2 and TRBJ1-1, with D possibly TRBD1 on 6 matching bases. Sample: CFSE-low (dividing) CD4+ T cells sorted from an allogeneic mixed lymphocyte reaction. The sequence came from a human donor in good health; the cells came from an allogeneic mixed lymphocyte reaction. This CDR3 reads CASSDLINREDTEAFF. CDR3 sequence (DNA): TGCGCCAGCAGTGATTTGATCAACAGGGAGGACACTGAAGCTTTCTTT.